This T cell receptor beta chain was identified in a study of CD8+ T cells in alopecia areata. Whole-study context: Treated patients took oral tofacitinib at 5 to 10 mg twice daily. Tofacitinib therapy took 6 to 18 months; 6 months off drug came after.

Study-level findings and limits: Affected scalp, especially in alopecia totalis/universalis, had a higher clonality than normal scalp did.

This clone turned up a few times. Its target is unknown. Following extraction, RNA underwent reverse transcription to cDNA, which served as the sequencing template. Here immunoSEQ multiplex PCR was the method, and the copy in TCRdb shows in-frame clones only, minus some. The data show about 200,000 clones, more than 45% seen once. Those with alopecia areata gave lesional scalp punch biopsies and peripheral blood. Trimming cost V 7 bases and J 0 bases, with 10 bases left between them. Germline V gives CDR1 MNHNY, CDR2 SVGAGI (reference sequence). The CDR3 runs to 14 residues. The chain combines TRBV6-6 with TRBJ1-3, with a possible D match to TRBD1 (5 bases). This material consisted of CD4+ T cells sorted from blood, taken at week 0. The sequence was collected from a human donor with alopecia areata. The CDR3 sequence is CASTQGTSGNTIYF. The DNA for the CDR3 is TGTGCCAGCACCCAGGGCACCTCTGGAAACACCATATATTTT.